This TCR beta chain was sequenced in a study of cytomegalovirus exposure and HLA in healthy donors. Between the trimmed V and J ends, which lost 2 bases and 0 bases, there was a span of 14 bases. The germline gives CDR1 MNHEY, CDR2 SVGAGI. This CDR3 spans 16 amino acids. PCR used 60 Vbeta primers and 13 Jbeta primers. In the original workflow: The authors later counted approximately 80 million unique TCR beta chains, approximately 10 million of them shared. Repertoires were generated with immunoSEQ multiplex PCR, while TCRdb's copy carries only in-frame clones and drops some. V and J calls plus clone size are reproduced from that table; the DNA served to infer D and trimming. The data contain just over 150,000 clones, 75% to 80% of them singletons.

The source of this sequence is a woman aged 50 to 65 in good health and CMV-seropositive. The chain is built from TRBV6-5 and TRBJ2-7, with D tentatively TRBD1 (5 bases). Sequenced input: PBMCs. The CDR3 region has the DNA TGTGCCAGCAGTTACCACTCGACAGCCTACTCCTACGAGCAGTACTTC. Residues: CASSYHSTAYSYEQYF.